This T cell receptor (beta chain) was found in a study of T cell repertoires in cytomegalovirus infection. Study-level findings and limits: Summed public TCR beta family frequency identified CMV carriers bearing the relevant HLA.

Concerning this clonotype itself: Its target is unknown.

Each CDR3 protein is one row after TCRdb ran MiXCR on the reads. Of some 240,000 distinct CDR3 sequences detected, approximately 17% appear once; the ten largest clones hold over 40%. The specimen sequenced was CD8+ T cells from PBMCs. This clonotype was obtained from a human donor in good health (CMV status not recorded). Some clones in this sample may be carry-over from other donors' samples.

The CDR3 protein is CASSFTGGEEQFF. The CDR3 coding sequence is TGCGCCAGCAGCTTTACAGGGGGCGAAGAGCAGTTCTTC. J is TRBJ2-1 and V is TRBV5-1, with 9 bases lining up with TRBD1. Germline loops: CDR1 SGHRS, CDR2 YFSETQ. The ends lost 2 bases at V and 10 bases at J; junction bases unmatched: 4. This CDR3 has 13 amino acids.